This entry concerns a single TCR beta chain. The protocol was immunoSEQ multiplex PCR, while the TCRdb copy is restricted to in-frame clones and leaves out a portion. The table lists around 60,000 clones, 84% of them singletons. The data originate from a study of blood T cell repertoires in COVID-19. Germline V CDR1 and CDR2: SGHRS, YFSETQ. This CDR3 is built from 16 residues. Deletions cut 0 bases from V and 0 bases from J, with 10 bases between. This chain joins TRBV5-1 and TRBJ1-3; no clear D. The specimen sequenced was peripheral blood. This TCR came from a man in his fifties or sixties with COVID-19, enrolled during active disease. The CDR3 here is CASSLATGSSGNTIYF. CDR3 nucleotide sequence: TGCGCCAGCAGCTTGGCCACCGGGAGCTCTGGAAACACCATATATTTT.